These 20 T cell receptor beta chains came from one sample sequenced in a study of blood T cell repertoires in COVID-19. Generated by immunoSEQ multiplex PCR, the TCRdb table keeps only in-frame clones and is missing some. Of 250,000 or so clones in the sample, around nine tenths are singletons; the top ten hold over 5%. The specimen was peripheral blood. Receptor source: a woman aged 55-70 years with COVID-19, enrolled during active disease.

The rearrangement uses TRBV18 and TRBJ2-3; D is ambiguous. There are 14 residues in the CDR3. V shed 2 bases and J shed 2 bases, with 8 bases lying between them. CDR1 is KGHSH and CDR2 is LQKENI in the germline V gene. The CDR3 bases are TGTGCCAGCTCACCAAACCTATCCACAGATACGCAGTATTTT. It codes for CASSPNLSTDTQYF.

The chain employs TRBV3-1 (or the pseudogene TRBV3-2) and TRBJ2-2; TRBD2 might be the D (7 bases). CDR1 and CDR2 (germline): LGHDT, YNNKEL (reference sequence). The V end lost 4 bases, the J end lost 0 bases, and 15 bases lay between the germline ends. The CDR3 is made up of 17 amino acids. The CDR3 region is CASSRGPSGANTGELFF. The CDR3 nucleotides read TGTGCCAGCAGCCGGGGGCCTAGCGGAGCGAACACCGGGGAGCTGTTTTTT.

The CDR3 DNA reads as TGTGCCAGCTCGACAGGAGCCGTTGGAGGCTACACCTTC. Encoded protein: CASSTGAVGGYTF. This chain uses TRBV27 with TRBJ1-2; D is perhaps TRBD1 (6 bases). Trimming took 8 bases from V and 8 from J, leaving 18 bases between them. Per germline, CDR1 MNHEY and CDR2 SMNVEV (reference sequence). The CDR3 contains 13 residues.

V usage is TRBV10-3 and J usage is TRBJ1-2; D gene ambiguous. Germline V gene data show CDR1 as ENHRY and CDR2 as SYGVKD. V was trimmed by 6 bases and J by 0 bases, leaving 8 bases between them. The CDR3 runs to 13 residues. CDR3 coding DNA: TGTGCCATCAGGAACGGGACTAACTATGGCTACACCTTC. It is translated as CAIRNGTNYGYTF.

This chain connects TRBV5-6 to TRBJ2-7, with D perhaps TRBD1 (6 bases). Deletions cut 4 bases from V and 3 bases from J, with 20 bases between. The CDR3 contains 16 residues. Looked up from germline, CDR1 is SGHDT and CDR2 is YYEEEE. CDR3: CASSPTRPTGIYEQYF. The CDR3 DNA sequence: TGTGCCAGCAGCCCAACTCGACCGACAGGAATCTACGAGCAGTACTTC.

The J gene is TRBJ2-1, the V gene TRBV7-3; TRBD2 agrees at 12 bases. With 8 bases clipped from V and 1 base from J, the junction kept 9 bases outside the gene matches. CDR3 length: 17 residues. Germline V gene lookup returns CDR1 SGHTA and CDR2 FQGTGA. The CDR3 bases are TGTGCCAGCTCCGGGACTAGCGGGTTTGGATCCTACAATGAGCAGTTCTTC. Translated: CASSGTSGFGSYNEQFF.

The chain has TRBV20-1 and TRBJ2-7; 9 positions agree with TRBD2. The CDR3 extends over 15 amino acids. J gave up 4 bases and V 3 bases, and 10 bases lay outside the gene matches. Germline-derived CDR1 and CDR2 are DFQATT and SNEGSKA (reference sequence). The CDR3 reads CSASSLGSGGYEQYF. The CDR3 DNA follows: TGCAGTGCTAGTTCCTTGGGTAGCGGGGGATACGAGCAGTACTTC.

The sample holds a few counts of this clone. The chain carries TRBV6-2 or TRBV6-3 and TRBJ1-2, with TRBD1 matching 7 bases. CDR3 size: 15 residues. Germline V lookup: CDR1 MNHEY, CDR2 SVGEGT. Losses at the gene ends were 6 bases for V and 2 bases for J; bases not matched to a gene: 9. The CDR3 here is CASSRTAGQNYGYTF. As DNA, the CDR3 is TGTGCCAGCAGCCGCACCGCGGGACAGAACTATGGCTACACCTTC.

The chain has TRBV30 and TRBJ1-1; no firm D call. The CDR3 runs 14 residues. V dropped 4 bases and J dropped 0 bases, with 12 bases sitting between them. CDR1 and CDR2 (germline): GTSNPN, SVGIG (reference sequence). CDR3: CAWKRVGLNTEAFF. As DNA, the CDR3 is TGTGCCTGGAAACGGGTCGGCTTGAACACTGAAGCTTTCTTT.

This clone was seen more than once but under ten times. The chain carries TRBV19 and TRBJ2-1, with a weak D call TRBD1 (5 bases). The CDR3 sequence is 15 residues long. The V and J ends lost 3 bases and 3 bases respectively, with 12 bases between them. Germline V gene lookup returns CDR1 LNHDA and CDR2 SQIVND (reference sequence). Here the CDR3 DNA reads TGTGCCAGTAGTATGGGCAGGGTAGGCTACAATGAGCAGTTCTTC. Its translation is CASSMGRVGYNEQFF.

CDR3 protein: CASSWGGDNNEQFF. CDR3 nucleotides: TGCGCCAGCAGTTGGGGCGGGGATAACAATGAGCAGTTCTTC. The V and J genes are TRBV10-2 and TRBJ2-1; D might be TRBD2 (6 bases). The length of the CDR3 is 14 residues. Germline V gene lookup returns CDR1 WSHSY and CDR2 SAAADI. Trimming removed 5 bases at V and 5 bases at J, with 13 bases between.

The CDR3 loop reads CASSLAGTGDYNEQFF. The CDR3 DNA sequence: TGTGCCAGCAGCTTGGCCGGGACAGGGGATTACAATGAGCAGTTCTTC. The chain is built from TRBV5-6 and TRBJ2-1, with 10 bases fitting TRBD1. This CDR3 contains 16 residues. Germline V gives CDR1 SGHDT, CDR2 YYEEEE. V lost 0 bases and J lost 4; bases outside the gene matches: 4.

This chain links TRBV5-1 with TRBJ2-7; the D gene is possibly TRBD1 (6 bases). V shed 0 bases and J shed 7 bases, with 17 bases lying between them. This CDR3 comprises 15 residues. Germline V gene lookup returns CDR1 SGHRS and CDR2 YFSETQ. CDR3 DNA sequence: TGCGCCAGCAGCTTGGGGGACACCGCGTTGCGGGAGCAGTACTTC. Residues: CASSLGDTALREQYF. Complete variable domain (other parts from reference TRBV5-1 and TRBJ2-7): KAGVTQTPRYLIKTRGQQVTLSCSPISGHRSVSWYQQTPGQGLQFLFEYFSETQRNKGNFPGRFSGRQFSNSRSEMNVSTLELGDSALYLCASSLGDTALREQYFGPGTRLTVT.

The chain carries TRBV24-1 and TRBJ2-1; 7 nucleotides agree with TRBD1. The CDR3 runs to 16 residues. Germline trimming cut 4 bases from V and 0 bases from J; bases unmatched to any gene: 5. Germline V gene lookup returns CDR1 KGHDR and CDR2 SFDVKD. The CDR3 region is CATSDQQGLSYNEQFF. As DNA, the CDR3 is TGTGCCACCAGTGACCAACAGGGGCTCTCCTACAATGAGCAGTTCTTC.

The rearrangement uses TRBV15 and TRBJ1-2, with D unclear. This CDR3 is built from 15 residues. Germline loops: CDR1 LNHNV, CDR2 YYDKDF (reference sequence). V lost 5 bases and J lost 4, with 17 bases in between. The CDR3 spells CATSPMATDTYGYTF. For the CDR3, the DNA is TGTGCCACCAGCCCCATGGCGACTGATACCTATGGCTACACCTTC. Filled out from reference TRBV15 and TRBJ1-2, the complete variable domain reads DAMVIQNPRYQVTQFGKPVTLSCSQTLNHNVMYWYQQKSSQAPKLLFHYYDKDFNNEADTPDNFQSRRPNTSFCFLDIRSPGLGDTAMYLCATSPMATDTYGYTFGSGTRLTVV.

Concerning this clone itself: This same CDR3 is encoded by further DNA sequences in the sample. The chain links TRBV7-9 to TRBJ2-3; D gene ambiguous. This CDR3 region has 12 residues. V shed 5 bases and J shed 2 bases, with 5 bases lying between them. Germline V gene sequence: CDR1 SEHNR, CDR2 FQNEAQ (reference sequence). This CDR3 reads CASSPSTDTQYF. The CDR3 DNA reads TGTGCCAGCAGCCCTTCCACAGATACGCAGTATTTT.

The rearrangement uses TRBV19 and TRBJ2-2, with D perhaps TRBD1 (5 bases). Germline V gives CDR1 LNHDA, CDR2 SQIVND (reference sequence). The CDR3 has 13 residues. Trimming shortened V by 6 bases and J by 7 bases, and 12 bases separated the two germline ends. As DNA, the CDR3 is TGTGCCAGTAGCCCAGGGATAATCGGGGAGCTGTTTTTT. Amino acid sequence: CASSPGIIGELFF.

The chain joins TRBV24-1 to TRBJ1-3; D is ambiguous. The CDR3 totals 14 residues. Germline V lookup: CDR1 KGHDR, CDR2 SFDVKD. Trimming cost V 3 bases and J 10 bases, with 15 bases left between them. CDR3 nucleotides: TGTGCCACCAGTGATCCCCCTCCGGACTGGACCATATATTTT. Protein: CATSDPPPDWTIYF.

The V gene is TRBV24-1, the J gene TRBJ1-2; TRBD1 matches at 7 bases. V lost 0 bases, J lost 8 bases, and 17 bases stayed unmatched. This CDR3 has 18 amino acids. The germline gives CDR1 KGHDR, CDR2 SFDVKD. The DNA of the CDR3 is TGTGCCACCAGTGATTTGCCCCAGACAGGGAACAATCCTTACGGCTACACCTTC. Amino acids: CATSDLPQTGNNPYGYTF.

V gene TRBV7-3 combines with J gene TRBJ2-3, with 9 bases that match TRBD1. Germline V gene lookup returns CDR1 SGHTA and CDR2 FQGTGA. This CDR3 spans 15 amino acids. With 5 bases clipped from V and 2 bases from J, the junction kept 5 bases outside the gene matches. The CDR3 nucleotides read TGTGCCAGCAGCCCAGGGGACAGGGTCACAGATACGCAGTATTTT. It encodes CASSPGDRVTDTQYF.